The 10 T cell receptor beta chains listed next were all sequenced from one sample in a study of T-cell reconstitution after alpha-beta-depleted transplantation in children listed by TCRdb under 2016. The library came from PCR. Sequencing used an Illumina HiSeq 2500. Molecular barcoding was employed in the preparation of TCR libraries, with unique molecular identifiers being used to normalize TCRbeta repertoire quantification. TCRdb cleaned the public reads at Q25 with fastp, built clones with MiXCR and kept in-frame beta chains. Identical CDR3 proteins give one entry, which carries the most common genes and DNA. The sample table shows about 500,000 distinct CDR3 sequences, and about 30% are seen once. Jointly, the top ten make up approximately 2.3% of the sample. The material was PBMCs from the stem cell graft donor, obtained from the stem cell graft. Source of these receptors: a human donor who donated a stem cell graft to a child with aplastic anemia.

This clonotype was seen only a few times. The chain has TRBV20-1 and TRBJ1-1; TRBD1 is a possible D gene (5 bases). The CDR3 contains 15 residues. Germline CDR1 reads DFQATT; CDR2 reads SNEGSKA (reference sequence). The V gene lost 7 bases and the J gene lost 3 bases, with 21 bases spanning the gap. The CDR3: CSVRGAGRKDTEAFF. Here the CDR3 DNA reads TGCAGTGTCCGCGGGGCAGGGAGGAAAGACACTGAAGCTTTCTTT.

The J gene is TRBJ2-5, the V gene TRBV6-6, with a tentative D call TRBD2 (5 bases). Germline V CDR1 and CDR2: MNHNY, SVGAGI (reference sequence). The CDR3 totals 13 residues. V lost 6 bases, J lost 5 bases, and 13 bases lay in between. CDR3 bases: TGTGCCAGCAGCACCGGAGGACGGGAGACCCAGTACTTC. Translated: CASSTGGRETQYF.

This clonotype was seen more than once but under ten times. The V gene is TRBV29-1, the J gene TRBJ2-1; D is possibly TRBD1 or TRBD2 (6 bases each). Per the germline V gene, CDR1 is SQVTM and CDR2 is ANQGSEA. The CDR3 has 12 amino acids. The CDR3 here is CSLGGPGNEQFF. In nucleotides, the CDR3 is TGCAGTCTGGGGGGCCCGGGTAATGAGCAGTTCTTC.

This clonotype came up a few times. This chain joins TRBV28 and TRBJ2-1, with D tentatively TRBD2 (6 bases). The CDR3 is 15 amino acids. V was shortened by 5 bases and J by 0 bases, with 11 bases between the two germline ends. CDR1 is MDHEN, CDR2 SYDVKM, per germline. The CDR3 is CASSPEGPSYNEQFF. DNA of the CDR3: TGTGCCAGCAGTCCGGAGGGTCCCTCCTACAATGAGCAGTTCTTC. Full variable domain (remainder filled in from reference TRBV28 and TRBJ2-1): DVKVTQSSRYLVKRTGEKVFLECVQDMDHENMFWYRQDPGLGLRLIYFSYDVKMKEKGDIPEGYSVSREKKERFSLILESASTNQTSMYLCASSPEGPSYNEQFFGPGTRLTVL.

The chain is built from TRBV11-3 and TRBJ2-1; a possible D gene is TRBD1 (6 bases). CDR1 and CDR2 (germline): SGHNT, YENEEA. Between the trimmed V and J ends, which lost 8 bases and 4 bases, there was a span of 18 bases. This CDR3 has 15 residues. Written as DNA, the CDR3 is TGTGCCAGCCAACCCCGGGGACACCCATACAATGAGCAGTTCTTC. The encoded protein is CASQPRGHPYNEQFF.

Ten or more counts support this clonotype. The chain links TRBV12-3 or TRBV12-4 to TRBJ2-2; TRBD2 aligns across 10 bases. Germline trimming cut 2 bases from V and 6 bases from J; bases unmatched to any gene: 0. CDR3 length: 14 residues. CDR3 sequence: CASSLLAGAGELFF. The CDR3 DNA reads as TGTGCCAGCAGTTTACTAGCGGGAGCCGGGGAGCTGTTTTTT.

The rearrangement uses TRBV20-1 and TRBJ1-2; D may be TRBD1 (5 bases). V lost 1 base, J lost 4 bases, and 13 bases lay in between. Germline V gene data show CDR1 as DFQATT and CDR2 as SNEGSKA (reference sequence). The length of the CDR3 is 14 residues. The CDR3 region has the DNA TGCAGTGCTAGAGCCGGGCTCGGGGGCTATGGCTACACCTTC. This encodes CSARAGLGGYGYTF.

This clonotype was seen a handful of times. The chain joins TRBV30 to TRBJ2-3; a possible D gene is TRBD1 (6 bases). Trimming removed 4 bases at V and 2 bases at J, with 16 bases between. Germline CDR1 is GTSNPN and CDR2 is SVGIG (reference sequence). CDR3 length equals 15 residues. CDR3 region: CAWIPGQLLTDTQYF. CDR3 in DNA: TGTGCCTGGATCCCCGGACAGCTCCTCACAGATACGCAGTATTTT.

This chain connects TRBV10-3 to TRBJ2-7; 13 nucleotides line up with TRBD2. CDR1 and CDR2 from the germline V gene are ENHRY and SYGVKD. Trimming cost V 4 bases and J 6 bases; bases outside gene matches: 3. The CDR3 sequence is 14 residues long. CDR3: CAISGTSGSGEQYF. CDR3 DNA sequence: TGTGCCATCAGTGGGACTAGCGGGAGCGGCGAGCAGTACTTC.

This chain connects TRBV6-5 to TRBJ2-6; 9 nucleotides agree with TRBD2. Trimming at V came to 2 bases and at J to 0 bases, leaving 5 bases not matched to a gene. Germline lookup yields CDR1 MNHEY and CDR2 SVGAGI. The CDR3 has 18 residues. In nucleotides, the CDR3 is TGTGCCAGCAGTTACGATGTAGCGGGGGTCTCTGGGGCCAACGTCCTGACTTTC. Protein sequence: CASSYDVAGVSGANVLTF.